This passage covers 29 T cell receptor beta chains from one sample sequenced in a study of OX40 agonist ivuxolimab in advanced cancers. Sequenced by immunoSEQ multiplex PCR; TCRdb stores in-frame clones only, minus some. There are tens of thousands of clones in the sample; 88% occur only once, and roughly 13% lies in the top ten. This specimen was CD4+ or CD8+ T cells sorted from blood, taken in a trial of the OX40 agonist ivuxolimab. The source is an adult with an advanced solid tumor such as melanoma, head and neck, liver or kidney cancer.

The chain recombines TRBV29-1 with TRBJ2-1, with 9 bases that match TRBD2. Trimming took 8 bases from V and 5 from J; bases not matched to a gene: 10. CDR1 and CDR2 from the germline V gene are SQVTM and ANQGSEA. This CDR3 has 14 residues. The CDR3 region has the DNA TGCAGCCTCAAGACTAGCGGTTACAACAATGAGCAGTTCTTC. Its translation: CSLKTSGYNNEQFF.

V gene TRBV19 combines with J gene TRBJ2-5; the match to TRBD1 covers 8 bases. With V trimmed by 3 bases and J by 4 bases, 7 bases remained unmatched. Germline values: CDR1 LNHDA, CDR2 SQIVND (reference sequence). The CDR3 has 15 amino acids. CDR3 amino acids: CASSIWTGSAETQYF. CDR3 in DNA: TGTGCCAGTAGTATTTGGACAGGGTCGGCAGAGACCCAGTACTTC.

The rearrangement links TRBV7-9 to TRBJ2-7; tentatively, D is TRBD1 (6 bases). CDR1 is SEHNR, CDR2 FQNEAQ, per germline (reference sequence). Deletions cut 5 bases from V and 2 bases from J, with 16 bases between. The CDR3 is 15 amino acids. CDR3 DNA: TGTGCCAGCAGCGGATCTAACAGGGCCCCCTACGAGCAGTACTTC. Its protein product is CASSGSNRAPYEQYF.

This chain joins TRBV5-4 and TRBJ1-1; the D is unclear. Trimming cost V 3 bases and J 7 bases, with 16 bases left between them. Germline values: CDR1 SGHNT, CDR2 YYREEE (reference sequence). The CDR3 consists of 14 residues. This CDR3 is CASSSPEPPGEAFF. CDR3 sequence (DNA): TGTGCCAGCAGCTCACCCGAACCACCCGGTGAAGCTTTCTTT. The variable domain in full, with the rest retrieved from reference TRBV5-4 and TRBJ1-1, is ETGVTQSPTHLIKTRGQQVTLRCSSQSGHNTVSWYQQALGQGPQFIFQYYREEENGRGNFPPRFSGLQFPNYSSELNVNALELDDSALYLCASSSPEPPGEAFFGQGTRLTVV.

The rearrangement uses TRBV10-3 and TRBJ1-1, with D maybe TRBD1 (5 bases). V shed 4 bases and J shed 0 bases, with 6 bases lying between them. The CDR3 extends over 13 amino acids. Looked up from germline, CDR1 is ENHRY and CDR2 is SYGVKD. In nucleotides, the CDR3 is TGTGCCATCAGTGCAGGGTTGAACACTGAAGCTTTCTTT. Amino acids: CAISAGLNTEAFF.

This sequence joins TRBV4-3 and TRBJ2-2, with TRBD1 identical over 8 bases. V shed 2 bases and J 2 bases; nucleotides not matched to a gene: 13. CDR1 and CDR2 (germline): LGHNA, YSLEER. The CDR3 contains 19 residues. The CDR3 sequence is CASSQWTMTGEKNTGELFF. CDR3 bases: TGCGCCAGCAGCCAATGGACGATGACAGGGGAGAAAAACACCGGGGAGCTGTTTTTT.

V and J are TRBV21-1 and TRBJ2-1; the table's D call of TRBD2 was not tested on the DNA. TRBV21-1 is a pseudogene segment. The CDR3 extends over 17 amino acids. CDR3 sequence reads: CASTGTSGSRSYNEQFF. The CDR3 DNA sequence: TGTGCCAGCACTGGGACTAGCGGGAGTCGGTCCTACAATGAGCAGTTCTTC.

CDR3 sequence: CASSSQTHPGRVYEQYF. CDR3 DNA sequence: TGTGCCAGCAGTTCTCAAACCCATCCGGGGAGGGTCTACGAGCAGTACTTC. The chain uses TRBV27 and TRBJ2-7; 7 bases are a match to TRBD2. The CDR3 is 17 residues long. CDR1 and CDR2 (germline): MNHEY, SMNVEV (reference sequence). V lost 4 bases and J lost 3; bases outside the gene matches: 15.

The CDR3 protein is CASSQWVENNNEQFF. As DNA, the CDR3 is TGTGCCAGCAGCCAGTGGGTAGAAAACAACAATGAGCAGTTCTTC. This sequence joins TRBV4-2 and TRBJ2-1; no clear D. V gave up 3 bases and J gave up 5 bases, with 14 bases separating them. This CDR3 comprises 15 residues. Germline CDR1 is LGHNA and CDR2 is YNFKEQ.

The gene calls are TRBV5-8 and TRBJ2-7, with D perhaps matching TRBD1 or TRBD2 (5 bases each). With 6 bases removed from V and 0 bases from J, the gap between germline ends came to 10 bases. This CDR3 contains 13 residues. Germline V lookup: CDR1 SGHTS, CDR2 YDEGEE. DNA of the CDR3: TGTGCCAGCAACCGGGACCCCTCCTACGAGCAGTACTTC. It yields the protein CASNRDPSYEQYF.

This chain links TRBV13 with TRBJ1-2; TRBD1 might be the D (5 bases). The CDR3 consists of 13 residues. Germline V gene data show CDR1 as PRHDT and CDR2 as FYEKMQ (reference sequence). V lost 4 bases to trimming and J lost 6 bases, with 12 bases between them. Here the CDR3 reads CASSSPEGNGYTF. The CDR3 nucleotides are TGTGCCAGCAGCTCTCCAGAGGGGAATGGCTACACCTTC.

V gene TRBV25-1 combines with J gene TRBJ2-1; possible D gene TRBD2, 6 bases. Germline loops: CDR1 MGHDK, CDR2 SYGVNS. CDR3 length equals 16 residues. With 2 bases removed from V and 0 bases from J, the gap between germline ends came to 11 bases. CDR3 sequence reads: CASSEDAAGSYNEQFF. For the CDR3, the DNA is TGTGCCAGCAGTGAAGACGCAGCGGGCTCCTACAATGAGCAGTTCTTC.

The chain employs TRBV15 and TRBJ2-5; the D is unclear. Germline V gene lookup returns CDR1 LNHNV and CDR2 YYDKDF (reference sequence). This CDR3 has 15 residues. The germline V and J ends were trimmed by 2 bases and 2 bases, with 12 bases remaining between them. CDR3 in DNA: TGTGCCACCAGCAGACCCATCGGCTATCAAGAGACCCAGTACTTC. It encodes CATSRPIGYQETQYF.

The genes are TRBV18 and TRBJ2-7; 11 nucleotides align to TRBD2. The germline CDR1 and CDR2 sequences are KGHSH and LQKENI. The CDR3 runs 17 residues. J lost 0 bases, V lost 3 bases, and 7 bases had no gene match. CDR3 in amino acids: CASSPRGLADSSYEQYF. DNA of the CDR3: TGTGCCAGCTCACCCCGGGGACTAGCGGACAGCTCCTACGAGCAGTACTTC. Full variable domain (remainder filled in from reference TRBV18 and TRBJ2-7): NAGVMQNPRHLVRRRGQEARLRCSPMKGHSHVYWYRQLPEEGLKFMVYLQKENIIDESGMPKERFSAEFPKEGPSILRIQQVVRGDSAAYFCASSPRGLADSSYEQYFGPGTRLTVT.

The rearrangement joins TRBV7-8 to TRBJ2-7; D is uncertain. Germline V CDR1 and CDR2: SGHVS, FQNEAQ. The CDR3 loop spans 14 amino acids. Trimming removed 5 bases at V and 7 bases at J, with 18 bases between. The CDR3 DNA sequence: TGTGCCAGCAGCCCAGTGGGCGGATCGCGGGAGCAGTACTTC. Its translation: CASSPVGGSREQYF.

This clone showed up just once. CDR3 region: CASSSPGQVISGANVLTF. As DNA, the CDR3 is TGTGCCAGCAGCTCACCGGGACAGGTTATCTCTGGGGCCAACGTCCTGACTTTC. This chain connects TRBV7-8 to TRBJ2-6, with 8 bases identical to TRBD1. Per germline, CDR1 SGHVS and CDR2 FQNEAQ. CDR3 size: 18 residues. V lost 4 bases and J lost 0; bases outside the gene matches: 8.

The chain is built from TRBV4-1 and TRBJ2-7, with 9 positions matching TRBD2. The germline gives CDR1 MGHRA, CDR2 YSYEKL. J gave up 2 bases and V 0 bases, and 8 bases lay outside the gene matches. CDR3 length equals 17 residues. In DNA, the CDR3 is TGCGCCAGCAGCCAAGATCCGGCTAGCGGGATGACCTACGAGCAGTACTTC. The encoded protein is CASSQDPASGMTYEQYF.

This clone was recorded once. The CDR3 DNA reads TGTGCCAGCAGGAGGGGCGAGCAGTACTTC. Translated, it gives CASRRGEQYF. V gene TRBV28 combines with J gene TRBJ2-7; D could derive from TRBD1 or TRBD2 (5 bases each). Germline CDR1 MDHEN, CDR2 SYDVKM. V dropped 6 bases and J dropped 6 bases, with 6 bases sitting between them. CDR3 length equals 10 residues.

The V call is TRBV10-2, the J call TRBJ2-5; the D gene is possibly TRBD1 (6 bases). V lost 7 bases, J lost 4 bases, and 16 bases lay in between. Per the germline V gene, CDR1 is WSHSY and CDR2 is SAAADI. CDR3 length: 14 amino acids. CDR3 sequence: CASNDVQGGETQYF. The CDR3 DNA sequence: TGCGCCAGCAACGACGTACAAGGGGGAGAGACCCAGTACTTC.

This chain connects TRBV5-3 to TRBJ2-7; D is undetermined. TRBV5-3 is assigned to the ORF class and has an uncertain function. With 1 base removed from V and 2 bases from J, the gap between germline ends came to 13 bases. The length of the CDR3 is 15 residues. Here the CDR3 reads CARSLFLGGPYEQYF. CDR3 in DNA: TGTGCCAGAAGCTTGTTTCTCGGCGGACCCTACGAGCAGTACTTC.

V gene TRBV27 combines with J gene TRBJ2-6; D perhaps matches TRBD1 (5 bases). The V gene's germline CDR1 is MNHEY and CDR2 SMNVEV (reference sequence). Trimming pared 4 bases from V and 4 bases from J, leaving 11 bases between. The CDR3 spans 15 residues. The CDR3 bases are TGTGCCAGCAGTTCTACAGGTACCGGGGCCAACGTCCTGACTTTC. Translated, it gives CASSSTGTGANVLTF.

The chain joins TRBV9 to TRBJ2-2; D ambiguous. Looked up from germline, CDR1 is SGDLS and CDR2 is YYNGEE. The V and J ends lost 0 bases and 3 bases respectively, with 9 bases between them. CDR3 size: 15 residues. The CDR3 bases are TGTGCCAGCAGCGTAGAATCGGGTTACACCGGGGAGCTGTTTTTT. This translates into CASSVESGYTGELFF.

This chain uses TRBV7-1 with TRBJ2-2, with 10 positions matching TRBD2. TRBV7-1 is designated an ORF whose function remains uncertain. V lost 5 bases and J lost 2; bases outside the gene matches: 11. This CDR3 is built from 18 residues. As DNA, the CDR3 is TGTGCCAGCAGCCCCGGGAGGCTAGCGGGGGAAAACACCGGGGAGCTGTTTTTT. Translation gives CASSPGRLAGENTGELFF.

A single count supports this clone. This sequence joins TRBV27 and TRBJ2-2; the D gene is possibly TRBD2 (6 bases). CDR3 length: 15 amino acids. Germline V lookup: CDR1 MNHEY, CDR2 SMNVEV (reference sequence). V lost 6 bases to trimming and J lost 5 bases, with 16 bases between them. The CDR3 is CASRPPLGSTGELFF. The CDR3 coding sequence is TGTGCCAGCAGGCCACCCCTCGGGAGTACCGGGGAGCTGTTTTTT.

The chain links TRBV6-5 to TRBJ2-1; tentative D call: TRBD1 (5 bases). The germline V and J ends were trimmed by 8 bases and 6 bases, with 11 bases remaining between them. CDR3 length: 12 amino acids. The germline gives CDR1 MNHEY, CDR2 SVGAGI. The CDR3 spells CASGAFGNEQFF. The CDR3 DNA reads TGTGCCAGCGGGGCCTTTGGCAATGAGCAGTTCTTC.

This chain links TRBV19 with TRBJ1-5, with D unresolved. CDR3 length equals 14 residues. Germline CDR1 LNHDA, CDR2 SQIVND (reference sequence). Trimming stripped 11 bases from V and 0 bases from J, with 14 bases between. CDR3 sequence reads: CASMILYSNQPQHF. In DNA form, the CDR3 reads TGTGCCTCAATGATACTATATAGCAATCAGCCCCAGCATTTT.

The CDR3 here is CASISAGLTDTQYF. DNA of the CDR3: TGCGCCAGCATTTCAGCGGGACTCACAGATACGCAGTATTTT. V gene TRBV10-1 combines with J gene TRBJ2-3; TRBD2 matches 7 bases. The CDR3 contains 14 residues. With V trimmed by 7 bases and J by 2 bases, 6 bases remained unmatched. From germline, CDR1 is WNHNN and CDR2 SYGVQD (reference sequence).

In its sample, this clone was seen a few times. J is TRBJ1-6 and V is TRBV10-3, with no clear D. Germline CDR1 is ENHRY and CDR2 is SYGVKD. The CDR3 sequence is 14 residues long. Trimming stripped 2 bases from V and 6 bases from J, with 8 bases between. CDR3 protein: CAISEVGSNSPLHF. CDR3 coding DNA: TGTGCCATCAGTGAGGTCGGAAGTAATTCACCCCTCCACTTT.

This clone was seen once. J is TRBJ2-7 and V is TRBV6-6; tentatively, D is TRBD1 or TRBD2 (6 bases each). V was trimmed by 0 bases and J by 2 bases, leaving 11 bases between them. The CDR3 extends over 15 amino acids. Germline V gene sequence: CDR1 MNHNY, CDR2 SVGAGI (reference sequence). The DNA of the CDR3 is TGTGCCAGCAGTTACTCAGAGGGGGGAGCCTACGAGCAGTACTTC. Translated: CASSYSEGGAYEQYF.